The clone carrying this T cell receptor beta chain was seen a single time. Its antigen is unidentified. Repertoires were generated with immunoSEQ multiplex PCR, while TCRdb's copy carries only in-frame clones and drops some. Among around 80,000 clones, 85% to 90% were seen once, and the ten largest hold around 2.4%. This sample is part of a study of OX40 agonist ivuxolimab in advanced cancers. Study-wide background: Three patients, one with hepatocellular carcinoma and two with cutaneous melanoma, achieved partial responses. Study observations and caveats: At 0.1 to 3.0 mg/kg and by week 6, CD4+ and CD8+ T cells in the blood had expanded clonally.

Patients were excluded for autoimmune disease history or systemic immunosuppression. V lost 4 bases to trimming and J lost 2 bases, with 8 bases between them. Per germline, CDR1 SGHTA and CDR2 FQGNSA. The CDR3 length is 14 residues. The source material was CD4+ or CD8+ T cells sorted from blood, sampled in a trial of the OX40 agonist ivuxolimab. This sequence joins TRBV7-2 and TRBJ1-4; a weak D match, TRBD1 (5 bases). The TCR originated in an adult with an advanced solid tumor such as melanoma, head and neck, liver or kidney cancer. In DNA form, the CDR3 reads TGTGCCAGCAGCTCAGGGTCGACTAATGAAAAACTGTTTTTT. Encoded protein: CASSSGSTNEKLFF.